This T cell receptor beta chain was retrieved from a study of T cell repertoires in cytomegalovirus infection. About the study: It was the public TCR beta signatures that indicated both CMV infection and matching HLA type.

This clonotype was seen a few times. Its antigen is currently unknown. Using its own MiXCR run on the reads, TCRdb lists one record per CDR3 protein. This sample has about 440,000 distinct CDR3 sequences; 25% to 40% occur once, and the top ten carry roughly 13%. CDR3 length: 13 amino acids. Germline loops: CDR1 SQVTM, CDR2 ANQGSEA. V was pared by 1 base and J by 0 bases, with 6 bases between. Study outcomes and limitations: The response measured ex vivo was dominated by TCR beta clonotypes (HLA-C-restricted and CMV-specific). Cumulative frequency of public TCR beta families picked out carriers of CMV plus the relevant HLA.

The sequencing input was PBMCs. The TCR was taken from a human donor in good health (CMV status not recorded). Some clones in this sample may be carry-over from other donors' samples. The chain couples TRBV29-1 to TRBJ2-5, with no clear D. CDR3 amino acids: CSVEGLYQETQYF. In nucleotides, the CDR3 is TGCAGCGTTGAAGGCCTGTACCAAGAGACCCAGTACTTC. The entire variable domain, with the rest obtained from reference TRBV29-1 and TRBJ2-5, is as follows: SAVISQKPSRDICQRGTSLTIQCQVDSQVTMMFWYRQQPGQSLTLIATANQGSEATYESGFVIDKFPISRPNLTFSTLTVSNMSPEDSSIYLCSVEGLYQETQYFGPGTRLLVL.